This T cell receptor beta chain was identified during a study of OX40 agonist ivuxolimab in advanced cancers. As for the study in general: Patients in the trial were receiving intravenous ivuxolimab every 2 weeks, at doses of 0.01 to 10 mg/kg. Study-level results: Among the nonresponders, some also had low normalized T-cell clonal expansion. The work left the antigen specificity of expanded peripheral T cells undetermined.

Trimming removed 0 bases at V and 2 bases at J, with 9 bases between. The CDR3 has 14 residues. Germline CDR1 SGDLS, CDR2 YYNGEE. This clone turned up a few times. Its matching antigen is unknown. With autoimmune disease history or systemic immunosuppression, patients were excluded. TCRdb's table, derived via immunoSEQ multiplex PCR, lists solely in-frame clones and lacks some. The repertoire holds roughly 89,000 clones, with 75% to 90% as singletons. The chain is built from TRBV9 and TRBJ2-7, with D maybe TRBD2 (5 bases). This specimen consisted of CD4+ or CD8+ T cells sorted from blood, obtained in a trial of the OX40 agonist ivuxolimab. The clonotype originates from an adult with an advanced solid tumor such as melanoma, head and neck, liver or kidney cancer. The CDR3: CASSVAEGTYEQYF. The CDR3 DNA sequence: TGTGCCAGCAGCGTAGCCGAGGGTACCTACGAGCAGTACTTC.